These T cell receptor beta chains were read from a single sample in a study of graft-versus-host responses after intestinal transplantation. Here immunoSEQ multiplex PCR was the method, and the copy in TCRdb shows in-frame clones only, minus some. The table has more than 12,000 clones, roughly 68% seen once. The material was ileum tissue, obtained just over 700 days after intestinal transplantation. Source of these receptors: a human patient who received an intestinal transplant, so some T cells may come from the graft donor. The CDR3 runs from the conserved cysteine through the conserved F or W. Clone size appears in some rows only: once, few, many, or a class for an expanded clone.

cdr3_length: 16
clone_size: few
v_call: TRBV27
cdr3_aa: CASSFGRVTYNSPLHF

cdr3_length: 16
clone_size: NA
v_call: TRBV6-1
cdr3_aa: CASSEGTGGELYEQYF

cdr3_length: 11
clone_size: NA
v_call: TRBV30
cdr3_aa: CAWSGHTEQYF

cdr3_length: 15
clone_size: NA
v_call: TRBV6-4
cdr3_aa: CASSVRQASYNEQFF

cdr3_length: 13
clone_size: NA
v_call: TRBV5-4
cdr3_aa: CASSAGTAYEQYF

cdr3_length: 13
clone_size: few
v_call: TRBV11-2
cdr3_aa: CASSLGGYNEQFF

cdr3_length: 13
clone_size: NA
v_call: TRBV5-6
cdr3_aa: CASSLALLETQYF

cdr3_length: 17
clone_size: NA
v_call: TRBV19
cdr3_aa: CASSIVRTSWWSGELFF

cdr3_length: 15
clone_size: NA
v_call: TRBV6-6
cdr3_aa: CASSRGTGGHYEQYF

cdr3_length: 14
clone_size: few
v_call: TRBV19
cdr3_aa: CASSEVGIGYEQYF

cdr3_length: 13
clone_size: NA
v_call: TRBV5-1
cdr3_aa: CASSLTSRGEAFF

cdr3_length: 14
clone_size: NA
v_call: TRBV6-4
cdr3_aa: CASSDPWGAYGYTF

cdr3_length: 15
clone_size: NA
v_call: TRBV9
cdr3_aa: CASSRKGNRVGTQYF

cdr3_length: 13
clone_size: NA
v_call: TRBV11-3
cdr3_aa: CASSLVPAQPQHF

cdr3_length: 15
clone_size: NA
v_call: TRBV6-1
cdr3_aa: CASSPFEGVNEKLFF

cdr3_length: 18
clone_size: NA
v_call: TRBV7-2
cdr3_aa: CASSLSGGRDSKNNEQFF

cdr3_length: 12
clone_size: once
v_call: TRBV29-1
cdr3_aa: CSGVRMNTEAFF

cdr3_length: 18
clone_size: NA
v_call: TRBV11-2
cdr3_aa: CASSLELVLGYGTDTQYF

cdr3_length: 15
clone_size: NA
v_call: TRBV5-1
cdr3_aa: CASSSGTANTGELFF

cdr3_length: 13
clone_size: NA
v_call: TRBV7-6
cdr3_aa: CASSLQEAGGLFF

cdr3_length: 17
clone_size: NA
v_call: TRBV11-1
cdr3_aa: CASSLISLALGYNEQFF

cdr3_length: 13
clone_size: few
v_call: TRBV6-5
cdr3_aa: CASSYEGGQPQHF

cdr3_length: 17
clone_size: once
v_call: TRBV7-2
cdr3_aa: CASSRDNAPGQGYGYTF

cdr3_length: 18
clone_size: once
v_call: TRBV23-1
cdr3_aa: CANSQSPRVRSSYNEQFF

cdr3_length: 14
clone_size: few
v_call: TRBV19
cdr3_aa: CASSPRDRAYAQYF

cdr3_length: 16
clone_size: NA
v_call: TRBV5-1
cdr3_aa: CASSLVSGTGGHEQYF

cdr3_length: 13
clone_size: NA
v_call: TRBV5-1
cdr3_aa: CASSLARGYEQYF

cdr3_length: 15
clone_size: NA
v_call: TRBV12-5
cdr3_aa: CASAPGQGAGNTIYF

cdr3_length: 16
clone_size: once
v_call: TRBV7-2
cdr3_aa: CASSLIGRASGNTIYF

cdr3_length: 15
clone_size: NA
v_call: TRBV30
cdr3_aa: CAWSRLRGRPYEQYF

cdr3_length: 16
clone_size: NA
v_call: TRBV9
cdr3_aa: CASSVKGGKPKNIQYF

cdr3_length: 16
clone_size: NA
v_call: TRBV7-9
cdr3_aa: CASSSLASVRRDEQFF

cdr3_length: 15
clone_size: NA
v_call: TRBV19
cdr3_aa: CASNVGAAYNSPLHF

cdr3_length: 15
clone_size: NA
v_call: TRBV6-5
cdr3_aa: CASSYSRDRAQTQYF

cdr3_length: 15
clone_size: NA
v_call: TRBV9
cdr3_aa: CASSIQPGSGNTIYF

cdr3_length: 15
clone_size: few
v_call: TRBV5-4
cdr3_aa: CASSPWTTSYNEQFF

cdr3_length: 14
clone_size: NA
v_call: TRBV6-5
cdr3_aa: CASSYGGGIYEQYF

cdr3_length: 16
clone_size: NA
v_call: TRBV6-1
cdr3_aa: CASSDVGLAGYNEQFF

cdr3_length: 15
clone_size: NA
v_call: TRBV6-1
cdr3_aa: CASRDRGSSYNEQFF

cdr3_length: 14
clone_size: NA
v_call: TRBV25-1
cdr3_aa: CASSEGLATSPLHF

cdr3_length: 15
clone_size: NA
v_call: TRBV7-2
cdr3_aa: CASSLGALGDYEQYF

cdr3_length: 15
clone_size: NA
v_call: TRBV7-2
cdr3_aa: CASSASTGPYQPQHF